This T cell receptor beta chain was recovered during a study of T cell repertoires in cytomegalovirus infection (dated by TCRdb to the late 2010s). As for the study more broadly: Donor HLA type was relevant to the analysis, because carriage of CMV infection together with the matching HLA type was indicated by public TCR beta signatures.

These reads were obtained on an Illumina HiSeq 1500. TCRdb applied fastp at Q25 and MiXCR to the public reads, then kept only in-frame beta chains. One record per CDR3 amino acid sequence lists the most common genes and DNA. Present in this sample are around 450,000 distinct CDR3 sequences, 25% to 40% of which were seen just once. The top ten clonotypes cover about an eighth of the sample. Looking up the germline V gene yields CDR1 SGHAT and CDR2 FQNNGV. Between the V and J ends, shortened by 2 bases and 4 bases respectively, the junction contains 21 bases. Counted from cysteine to phenylalanine, this CDR3 has 18 amino acids. The only DNA kept is the CDR3, 54 bases in frame from the first base. This clonotype turned up a few times. Its target antigen remains unknown. No much larger clone is present one base from it, and per-base qualities are unavailable. What the research found in general, with its limitations: In both this cohort and an independent cohort of 350 to 400 donors, the cumulative frequency of public TCR beta family members distinguished carriers of CMV infection plus the relevant HLA type. In the ex vivo response, HLA-C-restricted CMV-specific TCR beta clonotypes were dominant, and in two of eight donors the single most frequent clonotype came from this HLA-C-restricted group.

This receptor was identified in a human donor in good health (CMV status not recorded). Some clones in this sample may be carry-over from other donors' samples. The chain uses TRBV11-2 and TRBJ2-1; the D gene is perhaps TRBD2, on 6 matching bases. Sequencing was performed on PBMCs. The DNA is as follows: TGTGCCAGCAGCTTATATTCCCTTCCGAGCGGGTTATACAATGAGCAGTTCTTC. Its product reads: CASSLYSLPSGLYNEQFF.